Below are 10 T cell receptor beta chains sequenced from a single sample in a study of identical twins listed by TCRdb under 2016. Library creation used 5' RACE. The run used an Illumina HiSeq 2000. TCRdb ran its own pipeline on the public reads, namely fastp trimming at Q25 and MiXCR clone calling, and kept in-frame beta chains. A single entry per CDR3 protein holds the most common genes and DNA from its merged rows. Within this sample are some 790,000 distinct CDR3 sequences, with around a sixth of them counted one time only. The top ten constitute roughly 13% of the sample. These data are also associated with another study on T cells expressing NK-cell markers.

The material sequenced was PBMCs. The receptor set was obtained from a woman aged 18-29 years in good health.

The chain is built from TRBV7-2 and TRBJ2-1; D gene ambiguous. Germline CDR1 SGHTA, CDR2 FQGNSA. Trimming shortened V by 2 bases and J by 5 bases, and 13 bases separated the two germline ends. The CDR3 is made up of 15 amino acids. DNA for the CDR3: TGTGCCAGCAGCTTACGGTGGCTAAGCGACAATGAGCAGTTCTTC. Protein: CASSLRWLSDNEQFF.

This chain connects TRBV6-1 to TRBJ2-1; TRBD2 might be the D (6 bases). The CDR3 runs 17 residues. V was shortened by 6 bases and J by 2 bases, with 20 bases between the two germline ends. CDR1 is MNHNS and CDR2 is SASEGT in the germline V gene. The CDR3 coding sequence is TGTGCCAGCAGATCCCGAACTTCTAGCGCAGCCTACAATGAGCAGTTCTTC. This encodes CASRSRTSSAAYNEQFF.

This clonotype was found many times. The rearrangement joins TRBV13 to TRBJ2-5; no reliable D call. Per germline, CDR1 PRHDT and CDR2 FYEKMQ (reference sequence). Trimming removed 6 bases at V and 2 bases at J, with 16 bases between. CDR3 length: 15 residues. The CDR3 DNA follows: TGTGCCAGCAGTTACCCCTTGGCTGCTCAAGAGACCCAGTACTTC. Translation gives CASSYPLAAQETQYF. The complete variable domain, with remaining parts taken from reference TRBV13 and TRBJ2-5, reads AAGVIQSPRHLIKEKRETATLKCYPIPRHDTVYWYQQGPGQDPQFLISFYEKMQSDKGSIPDRFSAQQFSDYHSELNMSSLELGDSALYFCASSYPLAAQETQYFGPGTRLLVL.

At least ten counts were recorded for this clonotype. The J gene is TRBJ2-7, the V gene TRBV20-1; 7 bases agree with TRBD1. CDR1 is DFQATT, CDR2 SNEGSKA, per germline (reference sequence). The CDR3 spans 15 residues. Germline trimming cut 0 bases from V and 3 bases from J; bases unmatched to any gene: 8. CDR3 residues: CSARDHQGVHYEQYF. DNA for the CDR3: TGCAGTGCTAGAGATCACCAGGGGGTCCACTACGAGCAGTACTTC.

This clonotype has at least ten counts. The genes are TRBV4-1 and TRBJ2-2; D is ambiguous. The CDR3 spans 15 residues. Germline values: CDR1 MGHRA, CDR2 YSYEKL. V was pared by 0 bases and J by 6 bases, with 11 bases between. CDR3 amino acids: CASSQEIMRSGELFF. As DNA, the CDR3 is TGCGCCAGCAGCCAAGAAATCATGAGATCCGGGGAGCTGTTTTTT.

This clonotype occurred a few times. The J gene is TRBJ2-5, the V gene TRBV5-1; no clear D. V lost 6 bases, J lost 1 base, and 13 bases lay in between. This CDR3 comprises 14 residues. CDR1 and CDR2 from the germline V gene are SGHRS and YFSETQ. CDR3 sequence reads: CASTLIGSQETQYF. The CDR3 nucleotides are TGCGCCAGCACCCTTATCGGAAGCCAAGAGACCCAGTACTTC.

This clonotype has only a few counts. This chain joins TRBV6-4 and TRBJ2-1; possible D gene TRBD1, 6 bases. CDR1 and CDR2 from the germline V gene are MRHNA and SNTAGT. CDR3 length: 13 amino acids. The V end was cut by 0 bases, the J end by 7 bases, with 7 bases between. The CDR3 loop is CASSDSDRNEQFF. The CDR3, as DNA: TGTGCCAGCAGTGACTCCGACAGGAATGAGCAGTTCTTC.

This clonotype came up a few times. V and J are TRBV12-3 or TRBV12-4 and TRBJ2-3, with 10 bases aligning to TRBD2. Losses at the gene ends were 5 bases for V and 3 bases for J; bases not matched to a gene: 8. CDR3 length: 16 residues. CDR3 in amino acids: CASSHVVSGRTDTQYF. The CDR3 nucleotides read TGTGCCAGCAGTCACGTCGTTAGCGGGAGGACAGATACGCAGTATTTT.

V gene TRBV12-3 or TRBV12-4 combines with J gene TRBJ1-2; D remains ambiguous. This CDR3 region has 14 residues. Trimming took 0 bases from V and 0 from J, leaving 5 bases between them. CDR3 nucleotides: TGTGCCAGCAGTTTAGCGTCAGCTAACTATGGCTACACCTTC. Residues: CASSLASANYGYTF.

This clonotype was observed a few times. The genes are TRBV7-2 and TRBJ2-7; 8 bases line up with TRBD2. The CDR3 covers 15 residues. Germline CDR1 is SGHTA and CDR2 is FQGNSA. V shed 1 base and J 6 bases; nucleotides not matched to a gene: 8. The CDR3 loop reads CASSLVGLGLSEQYF. The CDR3 coding sequence is TGTGCCAGCAGCTTAGTGGGACTAGGGTTGAGCGAGCAGTACTTC. The full variable domain, rest sourced from reference TRBV7-2 and TRBJ2-7, is GAGVSQSPSNKVTEKGKDVELRCDPISGHTALYWYRQSLGQGLEFLIYFQGNSAPDKSGLPSDRFSAERTGGSVSTLTIQRTQQEDSAVYLCASSLVGLGLSEQYFGPGTRLTVT.